The 31 T cell receptor beta chains reported below all come from one sample, sequenced in a study of OX40 agonist ivuxolimab in advanced cancers. Receptor amplification or capture employed the immunoSEQ multiplex PCR assay. Imported from immuneACCESS, the table was reduced by TCRdb to in-frame sequences with V and J called. These copies leave out some clones; in studies compared against another copy, an unresolved V gene accounts for under half, and the cause of the remainder is not known. Across this sample there are approximately 65,000 clones, with more than 85% seen only once. The ten largest clonotypes hold about 0.59% of the sample. Specimen: CD4+ or CD8+ T cells sorted from blood, collected in a trial of the OX40 agonist ivuxolimab. The source is an adult with an advanced solid tumor such as melanoma, head and neck, liver or kidney cancer.

The V call is TRBV10-1, the J call TRBJ1-5; 8 bases are a match to TRBD1. Germline V CDR1 and CDR2: WNHNN, SYGVQD (reference sequence). CDR3 length equals 16 residues. With 6 bases clipped from V and 5 bases from J, the junction kept 12 bases outside the gene matches. In nucleotides, the CDR3 is TGCGCCAGCAGCGCCACGAGGACAGGGCGTCATCAGCCCCAGCATTTT. This translates into CASSATRTGRHQPQHF.

This sequence joins TRBV7-2 and TRBJ2-3, with D possibly being TRBD2 (6 bases). The CDR3 runs to 12 residues. CDR1 and CDR2 from the germline V gene are SGHTA and FQGNSA. V lost 4 bases, J lost 6 bases, and 8 bases lay in between. The CDR3 is CASSWRGDTQYF. The CDR3 DNA follows: TGTGCCAGCAGCTGGAGGGGCGATACGCAGTATTTT.

The V gene is TRBV19, the J gene TRBJ1-2; tentative D call: TRBD1 (5 bases). This CDR3 is built from 13 residues. V lost 5 bases to trimming and J lost 4 bases, with 11 bases between them. The germline V gene encodes CDR1 LNHDA and CDR2 SQIVND (reference sequence). For the CDR3, the DNA is TGTGCCAGTAGTCCCTGGGACGCCTATGGCTACACCTTC. Protein product: CASSPWDAYGYTF.

CDR3 protein: CSVGGTGGNYEQYF. In nucleotides, the CDR3 is TGCAGCGTTGGTGGGACAGGGGGTAACTACGAGCAGTACTTC. The chain has TRBV29-1 and TRBJ2-7; 11 bases line up with TRBD1. Germline V gene data show CDR1 as SQVTM and CDR2 as ANQGSEA. Germline trimming cut 4 bases from V and 3 bases from J; bases unmatched to any gene: 5. This CDR3 comprises 14 residues.

The chain combines TRBV5-4 with TRBJ2-7; D not certain. Germline lookup yields CDR1 SGHNT and CDR2 YYREEE (reference sequence). Trimming removed 4 bases at V and 2 bases at J, with 13 bases between. The CDR3 has 14 amino acids. For the CDR3, the DNA is TGTGCCAGCAGCCCGGCGACTGGGACCTACGAGCAGTACTTC. Translation: CASSPATGTYEQYF.

The chain is built from TRBV6-1 and TRBJ2-7; 11 nucleotides agree with TRBD2. This CDR3 is built from 17 residues. Germline CDR1 reads MNHNS; CDR2 reads SASEGT. Trimming removed 4 bases from V and 0 bases from J; junction bases left unmatched: 8. CDR3 coding DNA: TGTGCCAGCAGTGTAGTAGCGGGAGGGTCGAGCTCCTACGAGCAGTACTTC. Amino acids: CASSVVAGGSSSYEQYF.

V gene TRBV5-1 combines with J gene TRBJ2-7; D may be TRBD2 (5 bases). From germline, CDR1 is SGHRS and CDR2 YFSETQ. Trimming stripped 0 bases from V and 4 bases from J, with 5 bases between. The CDR3 spans 12 residues. Written as DNA, the CDR3 is TGCGCCAGCAGCTTGGGAGGGTACGAGCAGTACTTC. As protein: CASSLGGYEQYF. Drawing the rest from reference TRBV5-1 and TRBJ2-7, the complete variable domain is KAGVTQTPRYLIKTRGQQVTLSCSPISGHRSVSWYQQTPGQGLQFLFEYFSETQRNKGNFPGRFSGRQFSNSRSEMNVSTLELGDSALYLCASSLGGYEQYFGPGTRLTVT.

This clone was seen a single time. The chain carries TRBV2 and TRBJ2-1, with 10 bases that match TRBD2. The CDR3 consists of 17 residues. The junction had 7 bases not matched to a gene; V was cut back by 1 base and J by 4 bases. Germline lookup yields CDR1 SNHLY and CDR2 FYNNEI. The CDR3 is CASSEGLAGGSYNEQFF. The CDR3 coding sequence is TGTGCCAGCAGTGAAGGTTTAGCGGGAGGATCGTACAATGAGCAGTTCTTC.

J is TRBJ2-1 and V is TRBV7-9, with a tentative D call TRBD1 (7 bases). This CDR3 has 15 residues. V lost 6 bases and J 4 bases, leaving 16 bases between the germline ends. Germline CDR1 and CDR2: SEHNR and FQNEAQ (reference sequence). CDR3 DNA: TGTGCCAGCAGACCCGGGACAGCGGGTTACAATGAGCAGTTCTTC. Amino acid sequence: CASRPGTAGYNEQFF. The variable domain in full, with the rest retrieved from reference TRBV7-9 and TRBJ2-1, is DTGVSQNPRHKITKRGQNVTFRCDPISEHNRLYWYRQTLGQGPEFLTYFQNEAQLEKSRLLSDRFSAERPKGSFSTLEIQRTEQGDSAMYLCASRPGTAGYNEQFFGPGTRLTVL.

This clone appeared a single time. The chain carries TRBV11-2 and TRBJ1-6; D is ambiguous. CDR1 is SGHAT, CDR2 FQNNGV, per germline. V was shortened by 5 bases and J by 5 bases, with 13 bases between the two germline ends. The length of the CDR3 is 15 residues. The CDR3 DNA reads as TGTGCCAGCAGCCCTACGATCCGAGATAATTCACCCCTCCACTTT. Translating it yields CASSPTIRDNSPLHF.

The rearrangement links TRBV6-6 to TRBJ2-7; the D call may be TRBD1 or TRBD2 (5 bases each). Germline loops: CDR1 MNHNY, CDR2 SVGAGI (reference sequence). V lost 4 bases and J lost 6, with 13 bases in between. There are 13 residues in the CDR3. The CDR3 loop is CASSFSGLSEQYF. The CDR3 region has the DNA TGTGCCAGCAGTTTTTCGGGGCTCAGCGAGCAGTACTTC.

Only one count was recorded for this clone. The CDR3 loop is CASSLVLAGVDTDTQYF. The CDR3 DNA sequence: TGTGCCAGCAGCTTGGTTCTAGCGGGAGTCGACACAGATACGCAGTATTTT. The V and J genes are TRBV5-4 and TRBJ2-3, with 10 bases lining up with TRBD2. The CDR3 totals 17 residues. V lost 0 bases, J lost 2 bases, and 6 bases stayed unmatched. Germline values: CDR1 SGHNT, CDR2 YYREEE (reference sequence).

This sequence joins TRBV19 and TRBJ1-4; no clear D gene. Trimming stripped 3 bases from V and 8 bases from J, with 16 bases between. Germline loops: CDR1 LNHDA, CDR2 SQIVND (reference sequence). The CDR3 is made up of 15 amino acids. CDR3 in DNA: TGTGCCAGTAGTATTATGGGCCTAAAAGGAGAAAAACTGTTTTTT. As protein: CASSIMGLKGEKLFF. Looking up the rest from reference TRBV19 and TRBJ1-4 gives the full variable domain: DGGITQSPKYLFRKEGQNVTLSCEQNLNHDAMYWYRQDPGQGLRLIYYSQIVNDFQKGDIAEGYSVSREKKESFPLTVTSAQKNPTAFYLCASSIMGLKGEKLFFGSGTQLSVL.

The chain joins TRBV11-3 to TRBJ2-3; TRBD2 agrees at 7 bases. The CDR3 is made up of 17 amino acids. V trimming: 5 bases; J trimming: 5 bases; junction bases outside the gene matches: 16. Germline CDR1 reads SGHNT; CDR2 reads YENEEA. CDR3 sequence: CASSGREPGLTEDTQYF. As DNA, the CDR3 is TGTGCCAGCAGCGGACGTGAACCGGGACTAACAGAAGATACGCAGTATTTT.

This rearrangement joins TRBV5-4 to TRBJ1-4; TRBD1 is a possible D gene (5 bases). Germline CDR1 and CDR2: SGHNT and YYREEE (reference sequence). This CDR3 is built from 15 residues. V was pared by 4 bases and J by 6 bases, with 16 bases between. DNA for the CDR3: TGTGCCAGCAGCCCGGGCCGGGGGAGGGATGAAAAACTGTTTTTT. Encoded protein: CASSPGRGRDEKLFF.

In this sample, this clone turned up a few times. This sequence joins TRBV6-5 and TRBJ1-1, with D uncertain. The CDR3 totals 13 residues. Germline V CDR1 and CDR2: MNHEY, SVGAGI. V dropped 7 bases and J dropped 2 bases, with 11 bases sitting between them. CDR3 sequence: CASNQLSNTEAFF. The CDR3 DNA sequence: TGTGCCAGCAACCAACTTTCCAACACTGAAGCTTTCTTT.

This clone occurred once. This chain links TRBV9 with TRBJ2-3; 11 bases line up with TRBD2. The CDR3 length is 18 residues. Germline V CDR1 and CDR2: SGDLS, YYNGEE. Unmatched junction bases numbered 6, after V lost 0 bases and J lost 0 bases. The CDR3 region has the DNA TGTGCCAGCAGCGTAGGTCCGGGACTAGCGGCTAGCACAGATACGCAGTATTTT. Protein sequence: CASSVGPGLAASTDTQYF.

V gene TRBV18 combines with J gene TRBJ1-1; 11 bases are shared with TRBD1. V was clipped by 0 bases and J by 5 bases; unmatched bases: 2. This CDR3 comprises 15 residues. Germline loops: CDR1 KGHSH, CDR2 LQKENI. The CDR3 reads CASSPPDRGRTEAFF. In DNA, the CDR3 is TGTGCCAGCTCACCACCGGACAGGGGGCGGACTGAAGCTTTCTTT.

About this clone itself: Other DNA sequences from this sample encode an identical CDR3 as well. The chain's CDR3 is CASTDRNTEAFF. The CDR3 DNA reads as TGTGCCAGTACGGACAGGAACACTGAAGCTTTCTTT. The chain combines TRBV19 with TRBJ1-1; D is possibly TRBD1 (6 bases). V lost 7 bases and J 1 base, leaving 7 bases between the germline ends. The CDR3 spans 12 residues. Germline V gene lookup returns CDR1 LNHDA and CDR2 SQIVND (reference sequence). The full variable domain, in which reference TRBV19 and TRBJ1-1 provide the parts outside the CDR3, is DGGITQSPKYLFRKEGQNVTLSCEQNLNHDAMYWYRQDPGQGLRLIYYSQIVNDFQKGDIAEGYSVSREKKESFPLTVTSAQKNPTAFYLCASTDRNTEAFFGQGTRLTVV.

Comment on this clone: A junction boundary mismatches the germline segment, possibly from a read error. The chain carries TRBV7-7 and TRBJ2-5; D gene uncertain. CDR3 size: 16 residues. Germline V gene sequence: CDR1 SSHAT, CDR2 FNYEAQ (reference sequence). In DNA form, the CDR3 reads TGTGCTAGCAGCTTAGCATCCCGGGCTCGACGGGAGACCCAGTACTTC. This encodes CASSLASRARRETQYF.

CDR3 in amino acids: CASSLGRAQYEQYF. The CDR3 DNA reads as TGTGCCAGCAGCCTCGGACGGGCTCAATACGAGCAGTACTTC. J is TRBJ2-7 and V is TRBV4-2; the D is unclear. V lost 4 bases to trimming and J lost 4 bases, with 14 bases between them. The CDR3 is 14 residues long. Germline CDR1 LGHNA, CDR2 YNFKEQ.

V and J are TRBV6-5 and TRBJ2-1; D tentatively reads TRBD1 or TRBD2 (6 bases each). The germline V gene has CDR1 MNHEY and CDR2 SVGAGI. This CDR3 is built from 16 residues. Trimming cost V 4 bases and J 3 bases, with 16 bases left between them. The CDR3 region has the DNA TGTGCCAGCAGTTCCGGGGGCGGAGGCCTCTACAATGAGCAGTTCTTC. It is translated as CASSSGGGGLYNEQFF.

The chain couples TRBV18 to TRBJ2-1; TRBD1 aligns across 7 bases. There are 15 residues in the CDR3. V shed 2 bases and J 4 bases; nucleotides not matched to a gene: 5. Germline V gives CDR1 KGHSH, CDR2 LQKENI. CDR3 coding DNA: TGTGCCAGCTCACCAGGGACAGATATTTACAATGAGCAGTTCTTC. It translates to CASSPGTDIYNEQFF.

The CDR3: CASSVSRGYTDTQYF. CDR3 DNA: TGTGCCAGCAGCGTAAGCAGGGGATACACAGATACGCAGTATTTT. The genes are TRBV9 and TRBJ2-3, with D maybe TRBD1 (6 bases). This CDR3 region has 15 residues. The ends were cut back, 1 base at V and 2 bases at J, with 11 bases in the middle. The germline CDR1 and CDR2 sequences are SGDLS and YYNGEE.

To note about this clone: One end of the junction is discordant with germline, which a read error may explain. The chain combines TRBV7-7 with TRBJ2-2, with D possibly being TRBD1 (6 bases). Germline CDR1 SSHAT, CDR2 FNYEAQ (reference sequence). The CDR3 runs to 14 residues. The CDR3 region has the DNA TGTGCTAGCAGACCCGACAGGAGCACCGGGGAGCTGTTTTTT. It yields the protein CASRPDRSTGELFF.

The genes are TRBV6-5 and TRBJ2-7; perhaps D is TRBD1 or TRBD2 (5 bases each). The CDR3 sequence is 13 residues long. The ends were cut back, 6 bases at V and 4 bases at J, with 13 bases in the middle. Germline CDR1 and CDR2: MNHEY and SVGAGI. CDR3 region: CASSRDPVYEQYF. The CDR3, as DNA: TGTGCCAGCAGCCGGGACCCGGTGTACGAGCAGTACTTC.

This clone was seen a handful of times. CDR3 sequence: CASSMGGLAAYEQYF. CDR3 in DNA: TGTGCCAGTAGTATGGGGGGACTAGCGGCGTACGAGCAGTACTTC. The V call is TRBV19, the J call TRBJ2-7; TRBD2 agrees at 11 bases. Germline V lookup: CDR1 LNHDA, CDR2 SQIVND (reference sequence). Unmatched junction bases numbered 5, after V lost 3 bases and J lost 4 bases. The CDR3 totals 15 residues.

V usage is TRBV18 and J usage is TRBJ2-1; D is perhaps TRBD1 (5 bases). V was clipped by 0 bases and J by 3 bases, with 9 bases between them. This CDR3 has 15 amino acids. CDR1 and CDR2 from the germline V gene are KGHSH and LQKENI. CDR3 amino acids: CASSPPGHSYNEQFF. Here the CDR3 DNA reads TGTGCCAGCTCACCACCGGGGCACAGCTACAATGAGCAGTTCTTC.

The J gene is TRBJ2-7, the V gene TRBV18, with D possibly matching TRBD2 (5 bases). Trimming removed 2 bases from V and 5 bases from J, with 7 bases in between. This CDR3 contains 12 residues. The germline gives CDR1 KGHSH, CDR2 LQKENI. CDR3 sequence (DNA): TGTGCCAGCTCACCAGGGCGGGACGAGCAGTACTTC. It codes for CASSPGRDEQYF.

The chain links TRBV30 to TRBJ2-5; no reliable D call. The CDR3 has 11 residues. V dropped 4 bases and J dropped 5 bases, with 8 bases sitting between them. CDR1 is GTSNPN, CDR2 SVGIG, per germline (reference sequence). CDR3 nucleotide sequence: TGTGCCTGGACTAGTGGGGAGACCCAGTACTTC. Its protein product is CAWTSGETQYF.

The chain is built from TRBV29-1 and TRBJ2-5; unclear D gene. Germline CDR1 SQVTM, CDR2 ANQGSEA. The germline V and J ends were trimmed by 1 base and 5 bases, with 11 bases remaining between them. CDR3 length equals 13 residues. CDR3 in DNA: TGCAGCGTTGAAGTGGGCAGGAAGGAGACCCAGTACTTC. It translates to CSVEVGRKETQYF.